This entry lists 18 T cell receptor beta chains sequenced from one sample in a study of PD-L1 blockade in urothelial cancer. TCRdb keeps only in-frame clones here, not all; method: immunoSEQ multiplex PCR. The sample includes more than 35,000 clones, roughly 78% of them seen just once. Described time point: peripheral blood 6 weeks after treatment start. This specimen consisted of PBMCs, obtained around atezolizumab (anti-PD-L1) treatment. These receptor sequences come from a man between 60 and 75 years old with urothelial cancer.

This chain links TRBV2 with TRBJ2-3; perhaps TRBD1 as D (6 bases). This CDR3 region has 15 residues. V lost 1 base, J lost 3 bases, and 11 bases lay in between. Germline V gives CDR1 SNHLY, CDR2 FYNNEI. CDR3 residues: CASSEVGRGTDTQYF. DNA of the CDR3: TGTGCCAGCAGTGAAGTCGGCAGGGGTACAGATACGCAGTATTTT.

The V gene is TRBV5-1, the J gene TRBJ1-4; TRBD1 is a possible D gene (6 bases). Germline V gene sequence: CDR1 SGHRS, CDR2 YFSETQ. This CDR3 region has 16 residues. Trimming shortened V by 4 bases and J by 1 base, and 14 bases separated the two germline ends. CDR3 coding DNA: TGCGCCAGCAGCGCCTTGGGACAAGTAACTAATGAAAAACTGTTTTTT. It specifies CASSALGQVTNEKLFF.

The V gene is TRBV19, the J gene TRBJ1-5, with TRBD1 matching 10 bases. J gave up 6 bases and V 10 bases, and 18 bases lay outside the gene matches. Germline CDR1 and CDR2: LNHDA and SQIVND (reference sequence). The CDR3 runs 17 residues. CDR3 bases: TGTGCCACCGAAAGGATGACAGGGGGCGTCGAGGGTCAGCCCCAGCATTTT. Translating it yields CATERMTGGVEGQPQHF.

V and J are TRBV7-2 and TRBJ2-1, with TRBD2 as a possible D gene (6 bases). The CDR3 runs 15 residues. Germline-derived CDR1 and CDR2 are SGHTA and FQGNSA. The germline V and J ends were trimmed by 2 bases and 7 bases, with 15 bases remaining between them. The CDR3 reads CASSLSSDPWNEQFF. For the CDR3, the DNA is TGTGCCAGCAGCTTATCTAGCGACCCCTGGAATGAGCAGTTCTTC.

The rearrangement links TRBV5-1 to TRBJ2-7; the match to TRBD1 covers 9 bases. The germline V gene has CDR1 SGHRS and CDR2 YFSETQ. This CDR3 comprises 16 residues. V was clipped by 4 bases and J by 0 bases; unmatched bases: 8. Here the CDR3 DNA reads TGCGCCAGCAGCCCGGAGGGGACAGGGAACTCCTACGAGCAGTACTTC. Its protein is CASSPEGTGNSYEQYF.

This clone was found once. The chain joins TRBV5-1 to TRBJ2-5; 13 bases match TRBD2. Germline assignment: CDR1 SGHRS and CDR2 YFSETQ. This CDR3 has 15 amino acids. Trimming removed 2 bases from V and 2 bases from J; junction bases left unmatched: 0. CDR3 coding DNA: TGCGCCAGCAGCTTACTAGCGGGGGGGCAAGAGACCCAGTACTTC. Protein: CASSLLAGGQETQYF.

V is TRBV11-2 and J is TRBJ2-1, with 11 bases fitting TRBD2. Germline-derived CDR1 and CDR2 are SGHAT and FQNNGV. J was trimmed by 2 bases and V by 4 bases; bases with no gene match: 4. This CDR3 region has 16 residues. The CDR3 DNA reads TGTGCCAGCAGCTCCCTAGCGGGGGGCGCCTACAATGAGCAGTTCTTC. Amino acids: CASSSLAGGAYNEQFF.

The chain carries TRBV19 and TRBJ1-2, with 7 bases matching TRBD1. Trimming at V came to 6 bases and at J to 4 bases, leaving 11 bases not matched to a gene. The CDR3 spans 15 residues. Germline-derived CDR1 and CDR2 are LNHDA and SQIVND (reference sequence). The CDR3 loop reads CASREQGPGFYGYTF. CDR3 bases: TGTGCCAGTAGGGAACAGGGGCCAGGCTTCTATGGCTACACCTTC.

The rearrangement uses TRBV29-1 and TRBJ1-6; perhaps TRBD1 as D (5 bases). This CDR3 spans 14 amino acids. Germline loops: CDR1 SQVTM, CDR2 ANQGSEA. Trimming stripped 5 bases from V and 5 bases from J, with 13 bases between. In DNA form, the CDR3 reads TGCAGCGTTCATATCGGGGGGAATAATTCACCCCTCCACTTT. Amino acids: CSVHIGGNNSPLHF. Using reference TRBV29-1 and TRBJ1-6 for the parts outside the CDR3, the full variable domain is SAVISQKPSRDICQRGTSLTIQCQVDSQVTMMFWYRQQPGQSLTLIATANQGSEATYESGFVIDKFPISRPNLTFSTLTVSNMSPEDSSIYLCSVHIGGNNSPLHFGNGTRLTVT.

The V gene is TRBV30, the J gene TRBJ1-5; maybe TRBD1 (5 bases). Trimming shortened V by 0 bases and J by 2 bases, and 11 bases separated the two germline ends. CDR3 length: 15 residues. Germline assignment: CDR1 GTSNPN and CDR2 SVGIG (reference sequence). The CDR3 region is CAWSVGGVGNQPQHF. In DNA form, the CDR3 reads TGTGCCTGGAGTGTAGGAGGGGTGGGCAATCAGCCCCAGCATTTT.

The chain carries TRBV2 and TRBJ1-3; D unclear. The CDR3 covers 12 residues. Trimming took 7 bases from V and 3 from J, leaving 7 bases between them. The germline V gene has CDR1 SNHLY and CDR2 FYNNEI. The CDR3 here is CASKTDGNTIYF. The CDR3 DNA is TGTGCCAGCAAAACAGATGGAAACACCATATATTTT. Full variable domain (outside the CDR3, taken from reference TRBV2 and TRBJ1-3): EPEVTQTPSHQVTQMGQEVILRCVPISNHLYFYWYRQILGQKVEFLVSFYNNEISEKSEIFDDQFSVERPDGSNFTLKIRSTKLEDSAMYFCASKTDGNTIYFGEGSWLTVV.

The V call is TRBV7-6, the J call TRBJ2-7; 9 positions agree with TRBD1. Losses at the gene ends were 4 bases for V and 3 bases for J; bases not matched to a gene: 7. The germline V gene has CDR1 SGHVS and CDR2 FNYEAQ. CDR3 length: 15 residues. CDR3 nucleotide sequence: TGTGCCAGCAGCTCTCCGGGACAGGGCCTCTACGAGCAGTACTTC. It encodes CASSSPGQGLYEQYF.

This clone was detected a few times. The genes are TRBV27 and TRBJ2-1; D gene unclear. Germline CDR1 reads MNHEY; CDR2 reads SMNVEV (reference sequence). V was clipped by 4 bases and J by 7 bases, with 17 bases between them. The CDR3 contains 15 residues. Written as DNA, the CDR3 is TGTGCCAGCAGTTACCTGGCGGATCCTAGTAATGAGCAGTTCTTC. This codes for CASSYLADPSNEQFF.

The J gene is TRBJ2-2, the V gene TRBV5-8, with 7 bases aligning to TRBD1. Looked up from germline, CDR1 is SGHTS and CDR2 is YDEGEE. This CDR3 is built from 15 residues. The J segment lost 0 bases and the V segment lost 3 bases, leaving 2 bases of the junction unmatched. The CDR3 DNA sequence: TGTGCCAGCAGCTCGGGACAGTCGAACACCGGGGAGCTGTTTTTT. Protein: CASSSGQSNTGELFF.

The rearrangement joins TRBV28 to TRBJ1-2; no definite D call. The CDR3 sequence is 16 residues long. Trimming removed 2 bases at V and 5 bases at J, with 18 bases between. Germline lookup yields CDR1 MDHEN and CDR2 SYDVKM. CDR3 amino acids: CASSLSEGLLLYGYTF. DNA for the CDR3: TGTGCCAGCAGTTTAAGCGAGGGTTTGCTTCTGTATGGCTACACCTTC.

The chain combines TRBV27 with TRBJ2-5; 8 bases agree with TRBD2. Germline values: CDR1 MNHEY, CDR2 SMNVEV (reference sequence). Germline trimming cut 6 bases from V and 4 bases from J; bases unmatched to any gene: 7. The CDR3 is 14 amino acids. CDR3 region: CASRLRAGVETQYF. In DNA, the CDR3 is TGTGCCAGCAGACTCCGAGCGGGAGTAGAGACCCAGTACTTC.

The rearrangement uses TRBV5-6 and TRBJ1-1; 9 nucleotides line up with TRBD1. In germline, CDR1 is SGHDT, CDR2 YYEEEE. The CDR3 is made up of 14 amino acids. Germline trimming cut 4 bases from V and 1 base from J; bases unmatched to any gene: 2. The chain's CDR3 is CASSVTGGNTEAFF. The CDR3 DNA sequence: TGTGCCAGCAGCGTGACAGGGGGGAACACTGAAGCTTTCTTT.

This chain uses TRBV7-9 with TRBJ2-5, with a tentative D call TRBD1 (5 bases). The ends were cut back, 1 base at V and 1 base at J, with 7 bases in the middle. This CDR3 region has 14 residues. Germline V lookup: CDR1 SEHNR, CDR2 FQNEAQ (reference sequence). Written as DNA, the CDR3 is TGTGCCAGCAGCTTAGGGGGCAGCCAAGAGACCCAGTACTTC. This sequence encodes CASSLGGSQETQYF.